One T cell receptor beta chain is described in this entry. This clone's antigen is unknown. Base qualities were left out, and no much larger clone turns up one base away. Hyperthyroidism patients were newly diagnosed, had a disease duration of under 2 months, and were aged 18 to 65 years. Exclusion was applied to patients with uncontrolled infections, other autoimmune diseases, pregnancy or lactation. Diagnoses were based on clinical symptoms, serum thyroxine and TRAb, thyroid ultrasound and orbital computed tomography. Blood from progressor patients was drawn when they were first diagnosed with hyperthyroidism, before any ophthalmopathy symptoms appeared. PBMCs were isolated from approximately 10 ml of fresh peripheral blood by Ficoll-Paque density gradient centrifugation. Progressor patients were first diagnosed with Graves' hyperthyroidism and then developed ophthalmopathy during follow-up. Total RNA was extracted using Trizol reagent, and RNA quality was assessed on an Agilent 2100 Bioanalyzer.

The CDR3 contains 15 residues, cysteine and phenylalanine counted. Only the CDR3 region is kept as DNA, spanning 45 bases read in frame from base 1. V is clipped by 2 bases and J by 2 bases, and the sequence between their germline boundaries is 12 bases long. The germline V gene supplies CDR1 MNHEY and CDR2 SVGEGT. The sample originates from a study of T cells in Graves' hyperthyroidism and ophthalmopathy (dated by TCRdb to between 2019 and 2020). The study in broad terms: Peripheral blood samples were taken at initial diagnosis, before any treatment was given. A discovery cohort of fewer than 110 patients, approximately 45 with Graves' ophthalmopathy and under 60 with stable Graves' hyperthyroidism, was used to find distinguishing TCR V-J signatures. Prospective prediction of ophthalmopathy was tested in an independent validation cohort consisting of about 19 hyperthyroidism patients and approximately 16 patients who later progressed to ophthalmopathy. For training and testing, the 100 or so patients in the discovery cohort were randomly divided in a 7:3 ratio. In several Graves' hyperthyroidism patients, the study also compared T-cell repertoires from thyroid tissue with T-cell repertoires from blood. After sampling, hyperthyroidism patients received methimazole starting at 30 mg daily, and ophthalmopathy patients received high-dose intravenous methylprednisolone. The paper reports TCR Vbeta CDR3 sequencing of over 120 peripheral blood samples: under 45 ophthalmopathy, around 80 hyperthyroidism and about 17 progressor patients. Beyond this particular receptor, the publication reports: Most expanded thyroid clonotypes (frequency above 0.001) were also detected in blood, suggesting blood repertoires may reflect thyroid immune responses. No statistical method was used to fix the sample size in advance, and group allocation was not hidden from the investigators. A model built on a 13 V-J signature distinguished ophthalmopathy from stable hyperthyroidism, reaching 87.88% sensitivity and about 81% specificity in cross-validation and 80%/75% in testing. In validation, progression to ophthalmopathy was predicted by the model with 70.59% sensitivity and approximately 78% specificity, a median of approximately 7.1 months before onset.

Amplification of TCR beta CDR3 regions was carried out from RNA transcripts. For the first round of RT-PCR on the TCR CDR3, the HTBI primer set was used together with the Qiagen OneStep RT-PCR kit. Libraries were constructed in a second round of multiplex PCR, after which size selection and purification were performed. Paired-end sequencing of the libraries was performed with 100 bp reads on an Illumina HiSeq2000. In the source study's methods: Raw data were processed with SOAPnuke, discarding reads with adapters, uncalled bases, mean Phred below 15, or no exact constant-primer or identifier match. COPE v1.2.5 was used to merge the high-quality paired reads, and each unique nucleotide sequence was defined as a clonotype. MiTCR v1.1 was used to align the clonotypes against IMGT TRBV, TRBD and TRBJ reference segments. Only V-J combinations with frequency above 0.0001, covering about 99% of repertoires, were analysed. The TCS score was defined as F50 (clonal expansion) divided by E x V (chaos), with BLOSUM62-based TCRdist calculated between CDR3 peptides within each V-J. Welch's t-statistics and random forest reduced several hundred V-J features to roughly 13, which were used in a naive Bayes classifier (R e1071). TCRdb cleaned the public reads at Q25 with fastp, built clones with MiXCR and kept in-frame beta chains. CDR3 protein duplicates are merged, each entry listing the most common genes and DNA. The authors' filters were not applied to this entry. The sample table lists over 250,000 distinct CDR3 sequences, around a quarter of them with a count of one. About 30% of the sample comes from the top ten.

Sequencing was performed on blood. This clonotype originated in a middle-aged man with Graves' hyperthyroidism that later progressed to Graves' ophthalmopathy. The receptor chain draws on TRBV6-2 or TRBV6-3 and TRBJ1-2, with the D gene not clear enough to name. The nucleotide sequence reads TGTGCCAGCAGTTACGGTGACATGGAAAACTATGGCTACACCTTC. This codes for CASSYGDMENYGYTF.